This T cell receptor beta chain derives from a study of blood T cell repertoires in COVID-19 (TCRdb year 2020). Study-wide context: Collaborator samples came from the United States, Italy and Spain and covered acute and convalescent phases of COVID-19. Where available, HLA class I and class II types were taken from metadata supplied by the sample provider and were not determined by assay-based typing. Subjects who had been exposed to COVID-19, were actively infected with it, or had recovered from it provided the deeply sampled blood TCRbeta repertoires that made up the dataset. Nearly every sample came with metadata listing a de-identified subject ID, COVID-19 status, age in years and sex. The material from the prospective study consisted of cDNA or gDNA derived from T cells, B-cell-depleted T cells, or PBMCs. The repertoires were made available in a free public database intended to serve as a resource for research on the immune response to SARS-CoV-2. The samples were drawn from the first 160 participants of the ongoing ImmuneRACE study and from 1,254 subjects provided by 6 global collaborators. Overall study results and their limits: The quantity of clinical and demographic metadata differed by source and by participant and was supplied without curation.

Participants in the prospective study were aged roughly 18 to 89 years, lived in about two dozen United States geographic areas, and enrolled through a virtual design. Cohort assignment in the prospective study relied on participant-reported clinical history from a screening survey and a study questionnaire. Recovered participants in ImmuneRACE Cohort 3 were defined by two consecutive negative NP/OP PCR tests, clearance by a healthcare professional, or resolution of symptoms. Mobile phlebotomists in the prospective study collected whole blood, serum and a nasopharyngeal or oropharyngeal swab from every participant. Additional blood draws and questionnaires over an approximately two-month period could optionally be provided by prospective study participants. Prospective study blood samples were shipped either frozen or at room temperature before DNA extraction. From the cysteine through the phenylalanine, the CDR3 covers 12 amino acids. Just the 36-base CDR3 DNA is kept, in frame starting at base 1. Sequences MDHEN (CDR1) and SYDVKM (CDR2) are obtained from the germline V gene. Relative to germline, V is 3 bases shorter and J is 0 bases shorter, with 2 bases between their ends.

The immunoSEQ Assay, a bias-controlled multiplex PCR, was used to amplify TCRbeta CDR3 regions from genomic DNA. Per the original workflow: Within the assay, amplification of reference gene primers was used to estimate how many nucleated cells each sample contained. Sequence reads were collapsed and filtered to measure the absolute abundance of every unique TCRbeta CDR3 rearrangement. For each sample, productive Simpson clonality was calculated as the square root of Simpson's diversity index across productive rearrangements. TCRdb retrieved this table from immuneACCESS and kept in-frame rearrangements only. Not all clones are present; in checked studies, unresolved V genes account for under half, and no reason is known for the remainder. Clonal size and the V and J genes are those of that table, whereas D and trimming came from the DNA. The sample table records roughly 350,000 clones; roughly nine tenths of these occur just once. About 18% of the sample comes from the top ten.

Worth noting for this clone: Its antigen is still unknown. No qualities accompany the bases; no much larger clone lies one base away. Other nucleotide sequences in the sample specify the same CDR3.

The clonotype was recovered from a woman aged 25 to 39 who had recovered from COVID-19. Sample: PBMCs or T cells enriched from blood (not recorded which). The chain uses TRBV28 and TRBJ1-2; the D gene is unclear. The DNA sequence reads TGTGCCAGCAGTTTCTCTAACTATGGCTACACCTTC. Its protein product is CASSFSNYGYTF.